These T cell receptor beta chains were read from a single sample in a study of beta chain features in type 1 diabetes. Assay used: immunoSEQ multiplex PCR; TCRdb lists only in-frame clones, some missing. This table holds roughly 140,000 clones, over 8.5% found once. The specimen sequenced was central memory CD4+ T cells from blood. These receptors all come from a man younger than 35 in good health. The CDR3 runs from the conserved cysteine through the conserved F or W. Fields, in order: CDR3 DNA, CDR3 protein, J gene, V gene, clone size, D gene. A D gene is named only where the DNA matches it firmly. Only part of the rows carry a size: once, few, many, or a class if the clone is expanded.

CDR3nt: TGTGCCAGCAGTTACTCTCAGGGTCAGCAAGAGACCCAGTACTTC
CDR3aa: CASSYSQGQQETQYF
j_gene: TRBJ2-5
v_gene: TRBV6-6
abundance: .
d_gene: .

CDR3nt: TGTGCCACCCGACCCACTAGTGGTGGGGCCAACGTCCTGACTTTC
CDR3aa: CATRPTSGGANVLTF
j_gene: TRBJ2-6
v_gene: TRBV19
abundance: few
d_gene: .

CDR3nt: TGCAGCGTTGAAAGGGCCAGCGGAGATACGCAGTATTTT
CDR3aa: CSVERASGDTQYF
j_gene: TRBJ2-3
v_gene: TRBV29-1
abundance: .
d_gene: .

CDR3nt: TGTGCCACCCACAGCGGGGACAAACCCTACAATGAGCAGTTCTTC
CDR3aa: CATHSGDKPYNEQFF
j_gene: TRBJ2-1
v_gene: TRBV19
abundance: few
d_gene: .

CDR3nt: TGTGCCAGCAGCGGGAGGGGATACAATGAGCAGTTCTTC
CDR3aa: CASSGRGYNEQFF
j_gene: TRBJ2-1
v_gene: TRBV7-2
abundance: few
d_gene: TRBD2

CDR3nt: TGTGCCAGCAGCCTGGACCGCTTTCTATACGAGCAGTACTTC
CDR3aa: CASSLDRFLYEQYF
j_gene: TRBJ2-7
v_gene: TRBV7-2
abundance: .
d_gene: .

CDR3nt: TGTGCCAGCAGCTTAAATACAGGGTGGGAATCACCCCTCCACTTT
CDR3aa: CASSLNTGWESPLHF
j_gene: TRBJ1-6
v_gene: TRBV7-3
abundance: few
d_gene: .

CDR3nt: TGTGCCAGCAGCTTACAGGGGACCTCGTATGGCTACACCTTC
CDR3aa: CASSLQGTSYGYTF
j_gene: TRBJ1-2
v_gene: TRBV7-2
abundance: .
d_gene: .

CDR3nt: TGCAGCGTAGGGACTAGTTACTACAATGAGCAGTTCTTC
CDR3aa: CSVGTSYYNEQFF
j_gene: TRBJ2-1
v_gene: TRBV29-1
abundance: .
d_gene: TRBD2

CDR3nt: TGTGCCAGCTACCCCTGGGGGGCTGGCTCCTACGAGCAGTACTTC
CDR3aa: CASYPWGAGSYEQYF
j_gene: TRBJ2-7
v_gene: TRBV28
abundance: .
d_gene: .

CDR3nt: TGTGCCAGCAGCTTCGACAGGGGATCCTACGAGCAGTACTTC
CDR3aa: CASSFDRGSYEQYF
j_gene: TRBJ2-7
v_gene: TRBV7-3
abundance: .
d_gene: TRBD1

CDR3nt: TGTGCCAGCAGCCAAGTTTTCGGCAGCTCCTACGAGCAGTACTTC
CDR3aa: CASSQVFGSSYEQYF
j_gene: TRBJ2-7
v_gene: TRBV4-2
abundance: .
d_gene: .

CDR3nt: TGTGCCAGCGCGGGGCAGCGCTATGGCTACACCTTC
CDR3aa: CASAGQRYGYTF
j_gene: TRBJ1-2
v_gene: TRBV27
abundance: .
d_gene: .

CDR3nt: TGTGCCAGCAGCATCCGGGACGAAGAGACCCAGTACTTC
CDR3aa: CASSIRDEETQYF
j_gene: TRBJ2-5
v_gene: TRBV7-2
abundance: .
d_gene: .

CDR3nt: TGTGCTAGTGGTTTTACAGGGGGCGGAGATACGCAGTATTTT
CDR3aa: CASGFTGGGDTQYF
j_gene: TRBJ2-3
v_gene: TRBV12-5
abundance: .
d_gene: TRBD1

CDR3nt: TGTGCCAGCAGCCAAGAAGTAGGTGAGCAGTTCTTC
CDR3aa: CASSQEVGEQFF
j_gene: TRBJ2-1
v_gene: TRBV4-2
abundance: many
d_gene: .

CDR3nt: TGTGCCAGCAGTGTAGACAGGGACAGCCAGACCCAGTACTTC
CDR3aa: CASSVDRDSQTQYF
j_gene: TRBJ2-5
v_gene: TRBV2
abundance: few
d_gene: TRBD1

CDR3nt: TGTGCCAGCAGCACATTCCGGGACAGGGGGCTATTAGCCAAAAACATTCAGTACTTC
CDR3aa: CASSTFRDRGLLAKNIQYF
j_gene: TRBJ2-4
v_gene: TRBV21-1
abundance: few
d_gene: .

CDR3nt: TGTGCCAGCAGCCTGGGTAATACCTACGAGCAGTACTTC
CDR3aa: CASSLGNTYEQYF
j_gene: TRBJ2-7
v_gene: TRBV11-2
abundance: few
d_gene: .

CDR3nt: TGTGCCAGCAGCCAAGATAGACTAGTTACAGATACGCAGTATTTT
CDR3aa: CASSQDRLVTDTQYF
j_gene: TRBJ2-3
v_gene: TRBV4-2
abundance: few
d_gene: .

CDR3nt: TGTGCCAGCGGCAGGACAGGGCGGGAGACCCAGTACTTC
CDR3aa: CASGRTGRETQYF
j_gene: TRBJ2-5
v_gene: TRBV7-6
abundance: few
d_gene: TRBD1

CDR3nt: TGTGCCATCAGTGAGTCCACGAGGGGAGAAGCTTTCTTT
CDR3aa: CAISESTRGEAFF
j_gene: TRBJ1-1
v_gene: TRBV10-3
abundance: .
d_gene: .

CDR3nt: TGTGCCAGCTCACCATTGACAGTTTCTGGTGAGCAGTTCTTC
CDR3aa: CASSPLTVSGEQFF
j_gene: TRBJ2-1
v_gene: TRBV18
abundance: .
d_gene: .

CDR3nt: TGCGCCAGCAGCCCAAACACGAAAGCTAACTATGGCTACACCTTC
CDR3aa: CASSPNTKANYGYTF
j_gene: TRBJ1-2
v_gene: TRBV4-3
abundance: .
d_gene: .

CDR3nt: TGTGCCAGCAGCCAGGGGGTCCTAGCGCGATACAATGAGCAGTTCTTC
CDR3aa: CASSQGVLARYNEQFF
j_gene: TRBJ2-1
v_gene: TRBV14
abundance: few
d_gene: .

CDR3nt: TGTGCCAGCAGCCAACTAAACCCGGACAGGGAACGGATCTACGAGCAGTACTTC
CDR3aa: CASSQLNPDRERIYEQYF
j_gene: TRBJ2-7
v_gene: TRBV4-2
abundance: few
d_gene: TRBD1

CDR3nt: TGTGCCAGCAGCTCTAGGGGTTCCTACGAGCAGTACTTC
CDR3aa: CASSSRGSYEQYF
j_gene: TRBJ2-7
v_gene: TRBV7-2
abundance: few
d_gene: .

CDR3nt: TGTGCCAGCAGCTTATCAGGAGGGTGGAGCACAGATACGCAGTATTTT
CDR3aa: CASSLSGGWSTDTQYF
j_gene: TRBJ2-3
v_gene: TRBV7-2
abundance: .
d_gene: .

CDR3nt: TGCGCCAGCAGCCAGACGGTACCGGGGTCGCAAGAGACCCAGTACTTC
CDR3aa: CASSQTVPGSQETQYF
j_gene: TRBJ2-5
v_gene: TRBV4-1
abundance: few
d_gene: .

CDR3nt: TGTGCCAGCAGCTTGGGCCGGGACAGGGAAGGCATTCAGTACTTC
CDR3aa: CASSLGRDREGIQYF
j_gene: TRBJ2-4
v_gene: TRBV5-4
abundance: .
d_gene: TRBD1

CDR3nt: TGTGCCAGCAGCTTCAAGGTAGCGGGCACAGATACGCAGTATTTT
CDR3aa: CASSFKVAGTDTQYF
j_gene: TRBJ2-3
v_gene: TRBV7-2
abundance: .
d_gene: .

CDR3nt: TGTGCCAGCAGTGAGTCCTCCACAGTACTAGAAGCTTTCTTT
CDR3aa: CASSESSTVLEAFF
j_gene: TRBJ1-1
v_gene: TRBV25-1
abundance: .
d_gene: .

CDR3nt: TGCAGCGTTGATGCCGGGACAGGTTTCACCGGGGAGCTGTTTTTT
CDR3aa: CSVDAGTGFTGELFF
j_gene: TRBJ2-2
v_gene: TRBV29-1
abundance: few
d_gene: TRBD1

CDR3nt: TGTGCCAGCAGCGTAGAGGGTGGCACAGTAGATGAAAAACTGTTTTTT
CDR3aa: CASSVEGGTVDEKLFF
j_gene: TRBJ1-4
v_gene: TRBV9
abundance: .
d_gene: .

CDR3nt: TGTGCCAGCAGTGGGGCTCTAACGAACACTGAAGCTTTCTTT
CDR3aa: CASSGALTNTEAFF
j_gene: TRBJ1-1
v_gene: TRBV25-1
abundance: few
d_gene: .

CDR3nt: TGTGCCAGCTCACCTAACGGCGGGAGCAACACCGGGGAGCTGTTTTTT
CDR3aa: CASSPNGGSNTGELFF
j_gene: TRBJ2-2
v_gene: TRBV18
abundance: .
d_gene: TRBD2

CDR3nt: TGTGCCAGCAGCCGAGCAGGGAAATCACCCCTCCACTTT
CDR3aa: CASSRAGKSPLHF
j_gene: TRBJ1-6
v_gene: TRBV7-9
abundance: .
d_gene: .

CDR3nt: TGCAGCGTTGTGAGGGCCGAAGCTTTCTTT
CDR3aa: CSVVRAEAFF
j_gene: TRBJ1-1
v_gene: TRBV29-1
abundance: few
d_gene: .

CDR3nt: TGTGCCAGCAGCTTACGTGGCAATGAGCAGTTCTTC
CDR3aa: CASSLRGNEQFF
j_gene: TRBJ2-1
v_gene: TRBV7-2
abundance: few
d_gene: .

CDR3nt: TGCGCCAGCAGCACCGGACTAGCGGGAGCTAGTGAGCAGTTCTTC
CDR3aa: CASSTGLAGASEQFF
j_gene: TRBJ2-1
v_gene: TRBV5-1
abundance: few
d_gene: TRBD2

CDR3nt: TGTGCCATCAGTGGGTCGGGACAGGGTAGCGATGAGCAGTTCTTC
CDR3aa: CAISGSGQGSDEQFF
j_gene: TRBJ2-1
v_gene: TRBV10-3
abundance: .
d_gene: TRBD1

CDR3nt: TGTGCCACCAGGACCGTAAATTCACCCCTCCACTTT
CDR3aa: CATRTVNSPLHF
j_gene: TRBJ1-6
v_gene: TRBV6-6
abundance: .
d_gene: .

CDR3nt: TGTGCCAGCAGCTTAGGGGAAAATAATTCACCCCTCCACTTT
CDR3aa: CASSLGENNSPLHF
j_gene: TRBJ1-6
v_gene: TRBV7-3
abundance: once
d_gene: .

CDR3nt: TGCGCCAGCAGCTTGGGGCAGGGTATGGAGACCCAGTACTTC
CDR3aa: CASSLGQGMETQYF
j_gene: TRBJ2-5
v_gene: TRBV5-1
abundance: few
d_gene: .

CDR3nt: TGTGCCAGCAGCTTAGGACAGTCAGATACGCAGTATTTT
CDR3aa: CASSLGQSDTQYF
j_gene: TRBJ2-3
v_gene: TRBV11-2
abundance: .
d_gene: .

CDR3nt: TGCGCCAGCAGCGTGGGAGACAGGGAACCTGGGGCCAACGTCCTGACTTTC
CDR3aa: CASSVGDREPGANVLTF
j_gene: TRBJ2-6
v_gene: TRBV5-1
abundance: .
d_gene: TRBD1

CDR3nt: TGTGCCAGCAGCCCCACTAGCGCTGACTACGAGCAGTACTTC
CDR3aa: CASSPTSADYEQYF
j_gene: TRBJ2-7
v_gene: TRBV7-7
abundance: few
d_gene: TRBD2

CDR3nt: TGTGCCAGCTCACCCCTAGCGGACACAGATACGCAGTATTTT
CDR3aa: CASSPLADTDTQYF
j_gene: TRBJ2-3
v_gene: TRBV18
abundance: .
d_gene: TRBD2

CDR3nt: TGTGCCATCCATTTGAAAGAGGGGGGTCAGGGTGAGCAGTTCTTC
CDR3aa: CAIHLKEGGQGEQFF
j_gene: TRBJ2-1
v_gene: TRBV27
abundance: few
d_gene: .

CDR3nt: TGTGCCAGCAGCTTGGCAGGGGGCAGGGGTAACTATGGCTACACCTTC
CDR3aa: CASSLAGGRGNYGYTF
j_gene: TRBJ1-2
v_gene: TRBV5-4
abundance: .
d_gene: TRBD1

CDR3nt: TGCGCCAGCAGGTATACAGGCGAGACCCAGTACTTC
CDR3aa: CASRYTGETQYF
j_gene: TRBJ2-5
v_gene: TRBV5-1
abundance: many
d_gene: .

CDR3nt: TGTGCCAGCAGCCCCAGGGTCCCCTTTCTCCGTGTTGGCGCGAGTGAGCAGTTCTTC
CDR3aa: CASSPRVPFLRVGASEQFF
j_gene: TRBJ2-1
v_gene: TRBV7-2
abundance: few
d_gene: .

CDR3nt: TGTGCCAGCAGCGGGTGGGCAGGGATAGAGACCCAGTACTTC
CDR3aa: CASSGWAGIETQYF
j_gene: TRBJ2-5
v_gene: TRBV7-2
abundance: few
d_gene: .

CDR3nt: TGCGCCAGCAGCCAAGAGTTGGGCGAGGGAAAAAACATTCAGTACTTC
CDR3aa: CASSQELGEGKNIQYF
j_gene: TRBJ2-4
v_gene: TRBV4-3
abundance: few
d_gene: .

CDR3nt: TGTGCCAGCAGCTTAATGGGCAGGGGTCAGCCCCAGCATTTT
CDR3aa: CASSLMGRGQPQHF
j_gene: TRBJ1-5
v_gene: TRBV5-4
abundance: few
d_gene: .